Presented here are 28 T cell receptor beta chains from one specimen sequenced in a study of PD-L1 blockade in urothelial cancer. Specified time point: peripheral blood 6 weeks after treatment start. TCRdb keeps only in-frame clones here, not all; method: immunoSEQ multiplex PCR. The sample comprises about 48,000 clones, about 82% of which are singletons, and roughly 8.8% rests with the top ten. The sequencing here drew on PBMCs, taken around atezolizumab (anti-PD-L1) treatment. These TCRs come from a man aged 70 or older with urothelial cancer.

This clone was counted between two and nine times. This chain connects TRBV5-1 to TRBJ2-2, with 10 nucleotides matching TRBD1. The V and J ends lost 4 bases and 6 bases, in that order; junction bases with no gene match: 12. The length of the CDR3 is 17 residues. Germline V gene sequence: CDR1 SGHRS, CDR2 YFSETQ. In DNA form, the CDR3 reads TGCGCCAGCAGCCTCGGGACAGGGGTCTTATGGGCCGGGGAGCTGTTTTTT. This translates into CASSLGTGVLWAGELFF.

The rearrangement links TRBV29-1 to TRBJ1-4; 7 bases are shared with TRBD1. This CDR3 contains 13 residues. CDR1 and CDR2 from the germline V gene are SQVTM and ANQGSEA. The V segment lost 4 bases and the J segment 4 bases; nucleotides outside the gene matches: 3. The CDR3 sequence: CSVGTGDNEKLFF. In DNA, the CDR3 is TGCAGCGTTGGGACAGGAGATAATGAAAAACTGTTTTTT.

V gene TRBV6-6 combines with J gene TRBJ1-2, with D uncertain. The V gene lost 0 bases and the J gene lost 6 bases, with 8 bases spanning the gap. This CDR3 has 13 amino acids. Germline V lookup: CDR1 MNHNY, CDR2 SVGAGI (reference sequence). The CDR3 DNA follows: TGTGCCAGCAGTTACTCGTCGGGGAATGGCTACACCTTC. It is translated as CASSYSSGNGYTF.

V is TRBV28 and J is TRBJ2-2; weak D call: TRBD1 (7 bases). The V end was cut by 8 bases, the J end by 4 bases, with 11 bases between. CDR1 is MDHEN and CDR2 is SYDVKM in the germline V gene. The CDR3 has 13 amino acids. Here the CDR3 DNA reads TGTGCCAGCCAGGGGGGAGTCACCGGGGAGCTGTTTTTT. It translates to CASQGGVTGELFF.

This clone was seen just once. V gene TRBV5-1 combines with J gene TRBJ2-1; D gene uncertain. Trimming stripped 4 bases from V and 0 bases from J, with 11 bases between. This CDR3 has 15 amino acids. Germline V gene data show CDR1 as SGHRS and CDR2 as YFSETQ. The CDR3 DNA follows: TGCGCCAGCAGCGAGACTGTAAGCTCCTACAATGAGCAGTTCTTC. Its protein product is CASSETVSSYNEQFF.

V and J are TRBV2 and TRBJ2-7; 9 bases are shared with TRBD1. There are 15 residues in the CDR3. J was trimmed by 3 bases and V by 4 bases; bases with no gene match: 7. CDR1 and CDR2 (germline): SNHLY, FYNNEI. CDR3 sequence: CASSGPDRGFYEQYF. As DNA, the CDR3 is TGTGCCAGCAGTGGGCCGGACAGGGGTTTCTACGAGCAGTACTTC.

The chain joins TRBV6-1 to TRBJ2-1, with 10 bases aligning to TRBD2. V trimming: 7 bases; J trimming: 10 bases; junction bases outside the gene matches: 13. Germline V gene sequence: CDR1 MNHNS, CDR2 SASEGT. This CDR3 spans 15 amino acids. CDR3 region: CASTLTSGKAGEQFF. The CDR3 nucleotides are TGTGCCAGCACCCTTACTAGCGGGAAAGCCGGGGAGCAGTTCTTC.

The chain is built from TRBV6-1 and TRBJ2-1; D is possibly TRBD2 (6 bases). Germline V gene lookup returns CDR1 MNHNS and CDR2 SASEGT. The CDR3 length is 14 residues. Trimming cost V 8 bases and J 6 bases, with 17 bases left between them. CDR3 amino acids: CASLIWTGGNEQFF. DNA for the CDR3: TGTGCCAGCCTCATTTGGACCGGGGGCAATGAGCAGTTCTTC.

This clone appeared a single time. The chain combines TRBV6-5 with TRBJ1-1; weak D call: TRBD1 (5 bases). Germline CDR1 reads MNHEY; CDR2 reads SVGAGI. The CDR3 consists of 15 residues. Deletions cut 5 bases from V and 0 bases from J, with 13 bases between. For the CDR3, the DNA is TGTGCCAGCAGTACGCCGGGACTCCTGAACACTGAAGCTTTCTTT. It encodes CASSTPGLLNTEAFF.

The chain recombines TRBV19 with TRBJ2-1; D possibly corresponds to TRBD1 (6 bases). Trimming removed 3 bases at V and 6 bases at J, with 15 bases between. The V gene's germline CDR1 is LNHDA and CDR2 SQIVND (reference sequence). The CDR3 runs to 15 residues. Written as DNA, the CDR3 is TGTGCCAGTAGTATCGCCAGGGGTAATTCCAATGAGCAGTTCTTC. Protein sequence: CASSIARGNSNEQFF. Complete variable domain (other parts from reference TRBV19 and TRBJ2-1): DGGITQSPKYLFRKEGQNVTLSCEQNLNHDAMYWYRQDPGQGLRLIYYSQIVNDFQKGDIAEGYSVSREKKESFPLTVTSAQKNPTAFYLCASSIARGNSNEQFFGPGTRLTVL.

The gene calls are TRBV12-5 and TRBJ1-2, with 8 bases matching TRBD1. V lost 2 bases, J lost 2 bases, and 4 bases stayed unmatched. CDR1 and CDR2 from the germline V gene are LGHNT and FRNRAP. The length of the CDR3 is 15 residues. The DNA for the CDR3 is TGTGCTAGTGGTTTGACAGGGGGTGACAACTATGGCTACACCTTC. It translates to CASGLTGGDNYGYTF.

This rearrangement joins TRBV5-4 to TRBJ1-3, with 9 bases identical to TRBD1. Germline V gene data show CDR1 as SGHNT and CDR2 as YYREEE (reference sequence). This CDR3 region has 15 residues. The ends lost 2 bases at V and 9 bases at J; junction bases unmatched: 9. The CDR3 loop is CASSFGAGQGSTIYF. The CDR3 coding sequence is TGTGCCAGCAGCTTTGGAGCGGGACAGGGTAGCACCATATATTTT.

Here the CDR3 reads CASSLADSGYEQYF. CDR3 DNA sequence: TGTGCCAGCAGTTTAGCAGACTCGGGTTACGAGCAGTACTTC. This rearrangement joins TRBV28 to TRBJ2-7; no reliable D call. Trimming removed 2 bases from V and 4 bases from J, with 12 bases in between. The CDR3 loop spans 14 amino acids. Germline assignment: CDR1 MDHEN and CDR2 SYDVKM.

The J gene is TRBJ1-1, the V gene TRBV7-6; D possibly corresponds to TRBD1 (5 bases). CDR3 size: 13 residues. Germline V gives CDR1 SGHVS, CDR2 FNYEAQ. V lost 5 bases and J 5 bases, leaving 12 bases between the germline ends. Here the CDR3 DNA reads TGTGCCAGCAGCCCCCGACCAGGGACTGAAGCTTTCTTT. As protein: CASSPRPGTEAFF.

This chain connects TRBV10-3 to TRBJ2-2; D not certain. V shed 5 bases and J shed 0 bases, with 10 bases lying between them. The CDR3 runs to 15 residues. CDR1 ENHRY and CDR2 SYGVKD come from the germline V gene. CDR3 region: CAISKQAPNTGELFF. DNA of the CDR3: TGTGCCATCAGTAAGCAGGCTCCGAACACCGGGGAGCTGTTTTTT.

The CDR3 spells CASSSNHASGRGNEQFF. CDR3 nucleotide sequence: TGTGCCAGCAGTTCAAACCACGCTAGCGGGAGGGGGAATGAGCAGTTCTTC. The chain combines TRBV28 with TRBJ2-1; 12 nucleotides line up with TRBD2. In germline, CDR1 is MDHEN, CDR2 SYDVKM. CDR3 size: 17 residues. The V gene end was trimmed by 4 bases and the J gene end by 7 bases; junction bases not matched to a gene: 11.

This chain connects TRBV6-5 to TRBJ2-3; weak D call: TRBD1 (5 bases). Germline V lookup: CDR1 MNHEY, CDR2 SVGAGI. The CDR3 has 12 amino acids. With 6 bases removed from V and 5 bases from J, the gap between germline ends came to 9 bases. The CDR3 loop is CASRKGLDTQYF. The CDR3 bases are TGTGCCAGCAGAAAGGGGCTAGATACGCAGTATTTT.

V usage is TRBV29-1 and J usage is TRBJ2-7; TRBD1 is a possible D gene (6 bases). This CDR3 has 13 residues. Trimming pared 5 bases from V and 3 bases from J, leaving 14 bases between. Germline CDR1 and CDR2: SQVTM and ANQGSEA. The CDR3 spells CSVKGTTFYEQYF. Written as DNA, the CDR3 is TGCAGCGTTAAGGGGACAACGTTCTACGAGCAGTACTTC.

This clone showed up just once. This chain joins TRBV18 and TRBJ2-3; D is unresolved. V shed 3 bases and J shed 4 bases, with 11 bases lying between them. The CDR3 contains 14 residues. Germline loops: CDR1 KGHSH, CDR2 LQKENI. Written as DNA, the CDR3 is TGTGCCAGCTCACCGAGAGGAACCTCAGATACGCAGTATTTT. Amino acid sequence: CASSPRGTSDTQYF.

In this sample, this clone turned up a few times. V is TRBV30 and J is TRBJ1-2; D gene ambiguous. Trimming cost V 1 base and J 14 bases, with 14 bases left between them. The CDR3 length is 11 residues. Germline V gene sequence: CDR1 GTSNPN, CDR2 SVGIG (reference sequence). The CDR3 protein is CAWSAGLVITF. For the CDR3, the DNA is TGTGCCTGGAGTGCTGGGCTCGTAATAACCTTC.

This clone showed up just a few times. The chain couples TRBV6-5 to TRBJ2-7; TRBD1 agrees at 8 bases. CDR1 is MNHEY and CDR2 is SVGAGI in the germline V gene. This CDR3 has 13 amino acids. With V trimmed by 7 bases and J by 3 bases, 5 bases remained unmatched. CDR3 residues: CASTKQGGYEQYF. CDR3 DNA sequence: TGTGCCAGCACGAAACAGGGGGGCTACGAGCAGTACTTC.

The chain employs TRBV5-5 and TRBJ1-2, with TRBD1 identical over 10 bases. The V gene end was trimmed by 3 bases and the J gene end by 5 bases; junction bases not matched to a gene: 1. The germline CDR1 and CDR2 sequences are SGHKS and YYEKEE (reference sequence). This CDR3 is 13 amino acids long. CDR3 sequence: CASSSGQGYGYTF. The CDR3, as DNA: TGTGCCAGCAGCTCGGGACAGGGGTATGGCTACACCTTC.

This chain links TRBV2 with TRBJ1-5; D remains unclear. Trimming took off 1 base at V and 5 bases at J, with 9 bases between the two ends. This CDR3 comprises 14 residues. Germline V gives CDR1 SNHLY, CDR2 FYNNEI. CDR3 sequence (DNA): TGTGCCAGCAGTGAAGGCGGGCGATATCAGCCCCAGCATTTT. It is translated as CASSEGGRYQPQHF.

The genes are TRBV15 and TRBJ2-2; unclear D gene. CDR3 length: 14 residues. From germline, CDR1 is LNHNV and CDR2 YYDKDF (reference sequence). V was clipped by 0 bases and J by 4 bases, with 6 bases between them. The CDR3, as DNA: TGTGCCACCAGCAGAGAACTACGCACCGGGGAGCTGTTTTTT. Protein: CATSRELRTGELFF.

The J gene is TRBJ2-5, the V gene TRBV7-8, with 7 bases lining up with TRBD1. V lost 5 bases and J lost 3; bases outside the gene matches: 6. CDR3 length: 14 amino acids. Germline V gene lookup returns CDR1 SGHVS and CDR2 FQNEAQ. The CDR3 DNA sequence: TGTGCCAGCAGCCCGGTAACAGGGGAAGAGACCCAGTACTTC. Translated, it gives CASSPVTGEETQYF. Full variable domain (outside the CDR3, taken from reference TRBV7-8 and TRBJ2-5): GAGVSQSPRYKVAKRGQDVALRCDPISGHVSLFWYQQALGQGPEFLTYFQNEAQLDKSGLPSDRFFAERPEGSVSTLKIQRTQQEDSAVYLCASSPVTGEETQYFGPGTRLLVL.

The chain has TRBV7-2 and TRBJ2-7; 10 bases agree with TRBD1. V dropped 5 bases and J dropped 3; count of bases not matched to a gene: 7. CDR1 is SGHTA and CDR2 is FQGNSA in the germline V gene. The CDR3 is 15 residues long. CDR3 nucleotides: TGTGCCAGCAGCCCGGCCGGGACAGGGGACTACGAGCAGTACTTC. Protein: CASSPAGTGDYEQYF.

This clone came up a few times. This rearrangement joins TRBV7-6 to TRBJ2-1, with TRBD2 matching 9 bases. V dropped 1 base and J dropped 4; count of bases not matched to a gene: 2. The CDR3 is 15 residues long. Germline V gene lookup returns CDR1 SGHVS and CDR2 FNYEAQ. The CDR3 protein is CASSLGLADYNEQFF. The CDR3 DNA reads TGTGCCAGCAGCTTAGGACTAGCGGATTACAATGAGCAGTTCTTC.

This sequence joins TRBV7-6 and TRBJ2-3; 13 bases align to TRBD2. The CDR3 extends over 16 amino acids. In germline, CDR1 is SGHVS, CDR2 FNYEAQ. V trimming: 5 bases; J trimming: 0 bases; junction bases outside the gene matches: 2. The CDR3 DNA is TGTGCCAGCAGCCCACTAGCGGGAGGGAGCACAGATACGCAGTATTTT. It specifies CASSPLAGGSTDTQYF.